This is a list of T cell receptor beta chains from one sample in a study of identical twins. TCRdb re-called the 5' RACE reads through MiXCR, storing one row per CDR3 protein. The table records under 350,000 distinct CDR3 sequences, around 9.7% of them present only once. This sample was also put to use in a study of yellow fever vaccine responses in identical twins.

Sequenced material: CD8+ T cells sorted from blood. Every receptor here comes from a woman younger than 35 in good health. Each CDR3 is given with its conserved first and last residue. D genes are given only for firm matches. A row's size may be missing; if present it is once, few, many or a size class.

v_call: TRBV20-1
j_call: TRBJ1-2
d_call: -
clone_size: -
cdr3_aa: CSAHRTENYGYTF
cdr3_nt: TGCAGTGCACATCGGACGGAGAACTATGGCTACACCTTC

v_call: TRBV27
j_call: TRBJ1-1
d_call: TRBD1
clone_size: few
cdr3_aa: CASSLAQGKGPNTEAFF
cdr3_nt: TGTGCCAGCAGTTTAGCACAGGGGAAGGGGCCGAACACTGAAGCTTTCTTT

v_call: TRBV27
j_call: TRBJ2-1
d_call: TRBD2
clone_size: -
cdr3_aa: CASSLLLAESYNEQFF
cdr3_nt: TGTGCCAGCAGTTTACTACTAGCGGAGTCCTACAATGAGCAGTTCTTC

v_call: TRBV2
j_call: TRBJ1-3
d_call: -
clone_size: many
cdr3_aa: CASFQSSGNTIYF
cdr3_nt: TGTGCCAGTTTTCAGAGCTCTGGAAACACCATATATTTT

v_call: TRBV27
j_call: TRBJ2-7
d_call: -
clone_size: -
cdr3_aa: CASSFRTGREQYF
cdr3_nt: TGTGCCAGCAGTTTTCGTACAGGGCGCGAGCAGTACTTC

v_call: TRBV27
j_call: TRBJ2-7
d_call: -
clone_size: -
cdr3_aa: CASSLQGNEQYF
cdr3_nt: TGTGCCAGCAGTCTCCAGGGGAACGAGCAGTACTTC

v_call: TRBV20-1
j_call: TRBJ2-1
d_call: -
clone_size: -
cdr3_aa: CSARDGDAEQFF
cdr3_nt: TGCAGTGCTAGAGATGGGGATGCAGAGCAGTTCTTC

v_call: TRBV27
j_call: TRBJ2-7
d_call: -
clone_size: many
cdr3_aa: CASSFTSSYEQYF
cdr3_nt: TGTGCCAGCAGTTTTACTAGTTCCTACGAGCAGTACTTC

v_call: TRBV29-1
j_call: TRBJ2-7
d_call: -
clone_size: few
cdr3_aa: CSVSTGTYEQYF
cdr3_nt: TGCAGCGTCTCGACAGGAACCTACGAGCAGTACTTC

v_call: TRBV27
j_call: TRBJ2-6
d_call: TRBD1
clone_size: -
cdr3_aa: CASTYRGTGANVLTF
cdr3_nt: TGTGCCAGCACTTACAGGGGAACTGGGGCCAACGTCCTGACTTTC

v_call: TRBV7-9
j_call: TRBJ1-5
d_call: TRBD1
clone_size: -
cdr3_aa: CASSDRVGQPQHF
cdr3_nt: TGTGCCAGCAGCGACAGGGTTGGTCAGCCCCAGCATTTT

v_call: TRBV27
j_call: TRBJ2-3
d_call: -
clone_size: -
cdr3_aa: CASRTAGTGESDTQYF
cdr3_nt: TGTGCCAGCAGGACGGCCGGGACTGGGGAGTCAGATACGCAGTATTTT

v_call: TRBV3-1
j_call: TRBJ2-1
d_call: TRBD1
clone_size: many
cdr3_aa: CASRGTGDNEQFF
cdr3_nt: TGTGCCAGCAGAGGGACAGGGGACAATGAGCAGTTCTTC

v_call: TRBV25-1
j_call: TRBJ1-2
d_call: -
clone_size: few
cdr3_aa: CASTRVERNGYTF
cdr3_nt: TGTGCCAGCACCAGGGTAGAGCGGAATGGCTACACCTTC

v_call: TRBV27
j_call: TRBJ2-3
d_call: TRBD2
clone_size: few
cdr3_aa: CASTSGPIPSTDTQYF
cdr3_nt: TGTGCCAGTACTAGCGGGCCGATACCTAGCACAGATACGCAGTATTTT

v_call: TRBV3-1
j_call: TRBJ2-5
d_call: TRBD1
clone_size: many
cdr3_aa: CASSPGTGRRETQYF
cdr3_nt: TGTGCCAGCAGCCCGGGGACAGGGCGCAGGGAGACCCAGTACTTC

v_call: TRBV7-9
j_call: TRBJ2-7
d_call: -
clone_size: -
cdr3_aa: CASSGLGPDYEQYF
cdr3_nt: TGTGCCAGCAGCGGGCTGGGACCGGACTACGAGCAGTACTTC